This TCR beta chain stems from a study of T cells in Graves' hyperthyroidism and ophthalmopathy. Overall study: Pretreatment peripheral blood was obtained at initial diagnosis.

This clonotype was seen only a few times. Each patient was aged 18 to 65 and had newly diagnosed hyperthyroidism of under 2 months' duration. This CDR3 contains 13 residues. Germline-derived CDR1 and CDR2 are SGDLS and YYNGEE. Between the trimmed V and J ends, which lost 5 bases and 0 bases, there was a span of 8 bases. Amplification yielded TCR beta CDR3 regions, with RNA transcripts as the source. Researchers ran a first-round RT-PCR on the TCR CDR3 using the HTBI primer set. MiXCR was run by TCRdb on the multiplex PCR reads, yielding one entry per CDR3 protein. The sample has some 500,000 distinct CDR3 sequences; 13% to 15% are singletons.

The V call is TRBV9, the J call TRBJ1-2, with unresolved D. Sequencing was carried out using blood. This sequence was found in a woman in her late teens or twenties with Graves' hyperthyroidism. The CDR3 DNA is TGTGCCAGCAGTGGAGTAGCTAACTATGGCTACACCTTC. As protein: CASSGVANYGYTF.